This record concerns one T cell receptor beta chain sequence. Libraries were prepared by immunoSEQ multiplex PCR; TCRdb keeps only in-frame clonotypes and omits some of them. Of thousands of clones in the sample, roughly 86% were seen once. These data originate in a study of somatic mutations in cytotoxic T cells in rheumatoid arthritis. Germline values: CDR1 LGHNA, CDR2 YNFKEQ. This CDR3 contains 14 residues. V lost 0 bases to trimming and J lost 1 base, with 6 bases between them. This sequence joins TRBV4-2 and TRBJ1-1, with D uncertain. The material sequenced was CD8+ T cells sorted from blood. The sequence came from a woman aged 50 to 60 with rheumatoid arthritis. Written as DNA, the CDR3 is TGTGCCAGCAGCCAAGAGGGGAGGAACACTGAAGCTTTCTTT. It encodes CASSQEGRNTEAFF.